These 14 T cell receptor beta chains were all obtained from the same sample, sequenced in a study of blood T cell repertoires in COVID-19. TCRdb's copy holds only in-frame clones and misses some; the assay was immunoSEQ multiplex PCR. The sample consists of around 190,000 clones, more than 75% of them appearing once. Sequencing used PBMCs or T cells enriched from blood (not recorded which). Receptors were obtained from a woman between 45 and 65 years old with acute COVID-19.

The V and J genes are TRBV6-5 and TRBJ1-6; 10 bases are shared with TRBD1. V was pared by 2 bases and J by 14 bases, with 9 bases of the junction left unmatched. The germline V gene has CDR1 MNHEY and CDR2 SVGAGI. CDR3 length: 15 residues. The CDR3 loop is CASSYPGTGASALHF. The CDR3 region has the DNA TGTGCCAGCAGTTACCCCGGGACAGGGGCAAGTGCCCTCCACTTT.

The rearrangement links TRBV3-1 (or the pseudogene TRBV3-2) to TRBJ1-5; the D gene is possibly TRBD1 (5 bases). Deletions cut 5 bases from V and 6 bases from J, with 17 bases between. This CDR3 is built from 15 residues. Germline V CDR1 and CDR2: LGHDT, YNNKEL (reference sequence). CDR3 loop: CASSAASGGVQPQHF. In DNA, the CDR3 is TGTGCCAGCAGCGCCGCTTCGGGGGGGGTTCAGCCCCAGCATTTT.

The chain combines TRBV20-1 with TRBJ2-1; no clear D gene. V gave up 3 bases and J gave up 0 bases, with 21 bases separating them. The CDR3 spans 18 residues. CDR1 is DFQATT and CDR2 is SNEGSKA in the germline V gene (reference sequence). The CDR3 here is CSASDLVTTRSSYNEQFF. CDR3 bases: TGCAGTGCTAGTGATCTAGTAACTACCCGAAGCTCCTACAATGAGCAGTTCTTC.

The chain uses TRBV28 and TRBJ2-3, with a weak D call TRBD1 (6 bases). The CDR3 is 14 amino acids. V gave up 4 bases and J gave up 2 bases, with 10 bases separating them. From germline, CDR1 is MDHEN and CDR2 SYDVKM. CDR3 region: CASSSQGTTDTQYF. In DNA form, the CDR3 reads TGTGCCAGCAGTTCGCAGGGGACCACAGATACGCAGTATTTT.

This chain links TRBV10-1 with TRBJ1-6, with D maybe TRBD1 (5 bases). V lost 2 bases, J lost 10 bases, and 9 bases lay in between. The CDR3 runs 13 residues. Germline values: CDR1 WNHNN, CDR2 SYGVQD (reference sequence). CDR3 coding DNA: TGCGCCAGCAGTGAGGCAGGGATCTCACCCCTCCACTTT. It specifies CASSEAGISPLHF.

J is TRBJ2-3 and V is TRBV9; 7 bases match TRBD2. CDR1 is SGDLS and CDR2 is YYNGEE in the germline V gene. The CDR3 sequence is 18 residues long. V was clipped by 0 bases and J by 2 bases; unmatched bases: 12. The CDR3 nucleotides read TGTGCCAGCAGCGTAGTGCCCCTGGGGAGCGGGGTCACAGATACGCAGTATTTT. It encodes CASSVVPLGSGVTDTQYF. Looking up the rest from reference TRBV9 and TRBJ2-3 gives the full variable domain: DSGVTQTPKHLITATGQRVTLRCSPRSGDLSVYWYQQSLDQGLQFLIQYYNGEERAKGNILERFSAQQFPDLHSELNLSSLELGDSALYFCASSVVPLGSGVTDTQYFGPGTRLTVL.

This clone came up once. The chain uses TRBV5-8 and TRBJ2-7, with D possibly TRBD1 on 6 matching bases. V dropped 0 bases and J dropped 7 bases, with 17 bases sitting between them. The germline V gene has CDR1 SGHTS and CDR2 YDEGEE. The CDR3 totals 15 residues. CDR3 residues: CASSLGAGVGKEQYV. For the CDR3, the DNA is TGTGCCAGCAGCTTGGGCGCAGGGGTGGGAAAAGAGCAGTACGTC.

The chain joins TRBV18 to TRBJ2-5; D is uncertain. CDR1 KGHSH and CDR2 LQKENI come from the germline V gene. The CDR3 spans 14 residues. V was pared by 0 bases and J by 4 bases, with 9 bases between. The CDR3 sequence: CASSPPQWPETQYF. CDR3 coding DNA: TGTGCCAGCTCACCACCACAATGGCCAGAGACCCAGTACTTC.

The chain employs TRBV2 and TRBJ1-1; tentative D call: TRBD1 (6 bases). V lost 6 bases and J 5 bases, leaving 16 bases between the germline ends. Germline V gene lookup returns CDR1 SNHLY and CDR2 FYNNEI. The CDR3 has 14 amino acids. Here the CDR3 reads CASRSQGRGTEAFF. The CDR3, as DNA: TGTGCCAGCAGATCTCAGGGGAGGGGGACTGAAGCTTTCTTT.

CDR3 DNA sequence: TGCGCCAGCAGCTTAGAGGGACAACCACGCACAGATACGCAGTATTTT. It yields the protein CASSLEGQPRTDTQYF. The chain joins TRBV5-1 to TRBJ2-3, with a weak D call TRBD1 (6 bases). Germline lookup yields CDR1 SGHRS and CDR2 YFSETQ. The CDR3 extends over 16 amino acids. The V and J ends lost 2 bases and 1 base respectively, with 14 bases between them.

The rearrangement uses TRBV2 and TRBJ2-2; 8 bases line up with TRBD2. The germline V gene encodes CDR1 SNHLY and CDR2 FYNNEI. The CDR3 is 16 residues long. Unmatched junction bases numbered 13, after V lost 10 bases and J lost 3 bases. CDR3 protein: CAIPGGDALYTGELFF. In DNA, the CDR3 is TGTGCCATCCCGGGGGGGGACGCGCTGTACACCGGGGAGCTGTTTTTT.

V usage is TRBV19 and J usage is TRBJ1-5; 8 positions match TRBD1. After removal of 6 bases from V and 3 bases from J, the junction contained 16 bases not matched to a gene. There are 18 residues in the CDR3. CDR1 is LNHDA, CDR2 SQIVND, per germline (reference sequence). CDR3: CASRTLGTGVVFNQPQHF. The CDR3 bases are TGTGCCAGTAGAACCTTAGGGACAGGCGTCGTTTTCAATCAGCCCCAGCATTTT. Filled out from reference TRBV19 and TRBJ1-5, the complete variable domain reads DGGITQSPKYLFRKEGQNVTLSCEQNLNHDAMYWYRQDPGQGLRLIYYSQIVNDFQKGDIAEGYSVSREKKESFPLTVTSAQKNPTAFYLCASRTLGTGVVFNQPQHFGDGTRLSIL.

The chain employs TRBV5-6 and TRBJ2-7; TRBD1 matches 7 bases. Germline V CDR1 and CDR2: SGHDT, YYEEEE. The CDR3 is made up of 10 amino acids. With V trimmed by 4 bases and J by 12 bases, 4 bases remained unmatched. The CDR3 loop is CASSRTGRYV. In DNA, the CDR3 is TGTGCCAGCAGCAGGACAGGTAGGTACGTC.

V is TRBV5-6 and J is TRBJ1-6; D is unresolved. Trimming cost V 3 bases and J 14 bases, with 12 bases left between them. Germline values: CDR1 SGHDT, CDR2 YYEEEE. The CDR3 runs 12 residues. CDR3 amino acids: CASSSSTGTLHF. The CDR3 DNA sequence: TGTGCCAGCAGCTCTAGTACGGGGACCCTCCACTTT.